This TCR beta chain stems from a study of OX40 agonist ivuxolimab in advanced cancers. Using immunoSEQ multiplex PCR, the repertoire was profiled, and TCRdb retains in-frame clones only, with some absent. Of roughly 41,000 clones in the sample, around four fifths were seen once. Trimming pared 5 bases from V and 11 bases from J, leaving 16 bases between. This CDR3 spans 13 amino acids. Germline V gene sequence: CDR1 SGHVS, CDR2 FQNEAQ. The genes are TRBV7-8 and TRBJ1-5; D ambiguous. This clonotype originated in an adult with an advanced solid tumor such as melanoma, head and neck, liver or kidney cancer. The sample in question was CD4+ or CD8+ T cells sorted from blood, obtained in a trial of the OX40 agonist ivuxolimab. CDR3 protein: CASSPTHGRTQHF. In DNA form, the CDR3 reads TGTGCCAGCAGCCCTACTCACGGGAGGACCCAGCATTTT. The whole variable domain, remainder taken from reference TRBV7-8 and TRBJ1-5, is GAGVSQSPRYKVAKRGQDVALRCDPISGHVSLFWYQQALGQGPEFLTYFQNEAQLDKSGLPSDRFFAERPEGSVSTLKIQRTQQEDSAVYLCASSPTHGRTQHFGDGTRLSIL.